The subject of this entry is one TCR beta chain. Antigen specificity is unknown. In the PCR, 60 Vbeta and 13 Jbeta primers were used. Measured with immunoSEQ multiplex PCR; TCRdb has only the in-frame clones, and not every one. The sample records over 150,000 clones, 68% being singletons. Germline lookup yields CDR1 SGHRS and CDR2 YFSETQ. The CDR3 has 13 amino acids. The V gene lost 4 bases and the J gene lost 3 bases, with 7 bases spanning the gap. The data were taken from a study of cytomegalovirus exposure and HLA in healthy donors. Overall study findings and caveats: Immune exposure data for these donors was limited to CMV serostatus. In a later analysis, several top co-occurrence clusters appeared linked to parvovirus B19, influenza, CMV and Epstein-Barr virus.

This chain uses TRBV5-1 with TRBJ1-4; unclear D gene. The material sequenced was PBMCs. This TCR derives from a man aged 50-60 years in good health and CMV-seronegative. CDR3 sequence (DNA): TGCGCCAGCAGCCCTCGTCCTAATGAAAAACTGTTTTTT. As protein: CASSPRPNEKLFF.